The clone carrying this T cell receptor (beta chain) came up a few times. The antigen is undetermined. Trimming shortened V by 6 bases and J by 0 bases, and 9 bases separated the two germline ends. The CDR3 spans 14 residues. This sample is part of a study of Graves' ophthalmopathy and Graves' hyperthyroidism. Broader study findings: Most clonotypes expanded in thyroid above 0.001 frequency were present in blood too.

RNA transcripts served as template for amplifying TCR beta CDR3 sequences. The authors performed first-round RT-PCR with HTBI primers and then a second-round multiplex PCR. TCRdb re-called the multiplex PCR reads through MiXCR, storing one row per CDR3 protein. The data contain around 400,000 distinct CDR3 sequences, roughly 20% of them singletons. Participants with hyperthyroidism, aged 18 to 65, were newly diagnosed with under 2 months' duration. A roughly 9.7 ml volume of fresh peripheral blood provided the PBMCs. The sequenced sample consisted of peripheral blood. The receptor's source is a woman aged 18-29 years with stable Graves' hyperthyroidism. V gene TRBV12-3 or TRBV12-4 combines with J gene TRBJ1-5, with a tentative D call TRBD1 (6 bases). Here the CDR3 DNA reads TGTGCCAGCAGGGAGGACAGTAGCAATCAGCCCCAGCATTTT. It is translated as CASREDSSNQPQHF.